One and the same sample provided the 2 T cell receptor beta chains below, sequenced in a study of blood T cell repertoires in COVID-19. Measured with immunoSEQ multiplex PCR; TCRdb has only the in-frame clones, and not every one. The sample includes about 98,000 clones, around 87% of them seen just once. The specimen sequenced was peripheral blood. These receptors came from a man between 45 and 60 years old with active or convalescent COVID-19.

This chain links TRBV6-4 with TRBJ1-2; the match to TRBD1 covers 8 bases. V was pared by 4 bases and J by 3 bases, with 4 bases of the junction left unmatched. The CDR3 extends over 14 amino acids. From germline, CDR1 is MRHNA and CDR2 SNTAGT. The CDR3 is CASSAEQGDYGYTF. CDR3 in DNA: TGTGCCAGCAGTGCCGAACAGGGGGACTATGGCTACACCTTC.

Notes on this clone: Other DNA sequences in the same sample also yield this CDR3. CDR3 loop: CASSQGQEFYEQYF. As DNA, the CDR3 is TGCGCCAGCAGCCAGGGACAGGAGTTCTACGAGCAGTACTTC. The chain carries TRBV5-1 and TRBJ2-7; TRBD1 matches at 8 bases. The germline gives CDR1 SGHRS, CDR2 YFSETQ. CDR3 length equals 14 residues. With 4 bases clipped from V and 3 bases from J, the junction kept 6 bases outside the gene matches.